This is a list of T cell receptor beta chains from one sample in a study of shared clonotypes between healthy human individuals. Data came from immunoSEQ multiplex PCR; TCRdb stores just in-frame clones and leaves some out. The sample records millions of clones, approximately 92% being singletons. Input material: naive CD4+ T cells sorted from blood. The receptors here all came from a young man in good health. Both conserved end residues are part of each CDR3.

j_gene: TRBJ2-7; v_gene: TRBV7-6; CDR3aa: CASSLGGSTYEQYF
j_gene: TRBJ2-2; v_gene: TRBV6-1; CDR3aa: CASSERGLGGELFF
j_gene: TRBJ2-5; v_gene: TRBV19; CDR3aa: CASSIDRPETQYF
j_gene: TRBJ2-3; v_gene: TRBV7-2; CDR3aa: CASSATPGTDTQYF
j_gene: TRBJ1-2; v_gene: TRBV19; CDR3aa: CASSARQGQDGYTF
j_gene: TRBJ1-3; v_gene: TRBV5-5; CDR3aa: CASSFGRALYPSGNTIYF
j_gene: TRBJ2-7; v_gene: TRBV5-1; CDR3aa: CASSLAGGWDEQYF
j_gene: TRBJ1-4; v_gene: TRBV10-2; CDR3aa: CASRPTGVPNEKLFF
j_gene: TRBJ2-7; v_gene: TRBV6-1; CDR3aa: CASSEAGYYEQYF
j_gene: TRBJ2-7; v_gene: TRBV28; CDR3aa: CASSTTSGGSYEQYF
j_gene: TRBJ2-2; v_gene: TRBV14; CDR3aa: CASSHGTGELFF
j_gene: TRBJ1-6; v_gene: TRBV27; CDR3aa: CASSLVGSGNSPLHF
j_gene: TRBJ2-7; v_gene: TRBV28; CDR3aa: CASSAVQGPHEQYF
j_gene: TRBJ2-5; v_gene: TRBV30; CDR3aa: CAWSVGGSQETQYF
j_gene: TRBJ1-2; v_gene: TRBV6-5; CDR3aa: CASSYGASVYGYTF
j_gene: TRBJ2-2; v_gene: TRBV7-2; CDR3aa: CASSLAQGPGELFF
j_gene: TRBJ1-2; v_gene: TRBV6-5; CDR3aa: CASSQDRYGYTF
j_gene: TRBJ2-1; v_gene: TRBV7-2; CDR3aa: CASSLNWGSNEQFF
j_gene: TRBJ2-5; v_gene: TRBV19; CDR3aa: CACSGTSGSLVETQYF
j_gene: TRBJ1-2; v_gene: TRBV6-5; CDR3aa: CASRMGQNSGYTF
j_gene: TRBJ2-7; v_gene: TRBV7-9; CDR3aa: CASSFAGLADYEQYF
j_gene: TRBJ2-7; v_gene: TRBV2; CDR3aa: CATKAEQGLNEQYF
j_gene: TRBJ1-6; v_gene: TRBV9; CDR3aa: CASSVFQGANSPLHF
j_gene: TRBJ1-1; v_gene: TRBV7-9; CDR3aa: CASNPLQGRNTEAFF
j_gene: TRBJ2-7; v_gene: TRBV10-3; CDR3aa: CAITPGSGKSYEQYF
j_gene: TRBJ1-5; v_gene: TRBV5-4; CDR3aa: CASSLGDQPQHF
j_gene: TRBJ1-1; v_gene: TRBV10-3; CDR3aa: CAIRPGGTEAFF
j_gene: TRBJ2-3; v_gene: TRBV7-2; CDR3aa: CASRVTDTQYF
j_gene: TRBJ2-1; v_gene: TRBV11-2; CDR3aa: CASSLEAGRGLESYNEQFF
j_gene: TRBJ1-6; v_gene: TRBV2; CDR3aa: CASSDPMTGSNSPLHF
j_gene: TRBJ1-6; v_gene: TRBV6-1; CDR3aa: CASSKGTGHSYNSPLHF
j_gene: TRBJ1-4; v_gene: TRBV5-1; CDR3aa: CASSLGTVLNEKLFF
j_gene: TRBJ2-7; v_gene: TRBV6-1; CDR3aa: CASSEVASSYEQYF
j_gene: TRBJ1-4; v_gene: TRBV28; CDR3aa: CASTNGGNEKLFF
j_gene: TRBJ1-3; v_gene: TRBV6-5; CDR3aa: CASSQDRAGNTIYF
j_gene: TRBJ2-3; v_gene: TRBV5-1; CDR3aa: CASSSSGGPTDTQYF
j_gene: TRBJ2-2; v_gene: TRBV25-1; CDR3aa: CASSDSRQGTGELFF
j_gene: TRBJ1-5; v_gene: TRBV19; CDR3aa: CASSGQTSNQPQHF
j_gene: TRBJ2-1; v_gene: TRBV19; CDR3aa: CASRQTSGSYNEQFF
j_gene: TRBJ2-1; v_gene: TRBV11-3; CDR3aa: CASSSSVSESSYNEQFF
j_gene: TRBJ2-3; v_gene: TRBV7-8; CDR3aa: CASSPLDEATDTQYF
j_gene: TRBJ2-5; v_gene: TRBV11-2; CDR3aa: CASSLRSGGQETQYF
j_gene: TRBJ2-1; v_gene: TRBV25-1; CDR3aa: CASGLAGGNEQFF
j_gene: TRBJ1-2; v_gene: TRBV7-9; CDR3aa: CASSRSQGRYGYTF
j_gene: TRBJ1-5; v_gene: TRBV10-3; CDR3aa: CAISAIGNQPQHF
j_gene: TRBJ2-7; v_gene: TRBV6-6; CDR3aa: CASSPPGSTYEQYF
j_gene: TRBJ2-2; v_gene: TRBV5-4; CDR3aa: CASSPSSGRTGELFF
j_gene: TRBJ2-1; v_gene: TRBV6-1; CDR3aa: CASSEVVGTASYNEQFF
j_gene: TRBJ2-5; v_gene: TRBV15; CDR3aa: CATSRDAGVETQYF